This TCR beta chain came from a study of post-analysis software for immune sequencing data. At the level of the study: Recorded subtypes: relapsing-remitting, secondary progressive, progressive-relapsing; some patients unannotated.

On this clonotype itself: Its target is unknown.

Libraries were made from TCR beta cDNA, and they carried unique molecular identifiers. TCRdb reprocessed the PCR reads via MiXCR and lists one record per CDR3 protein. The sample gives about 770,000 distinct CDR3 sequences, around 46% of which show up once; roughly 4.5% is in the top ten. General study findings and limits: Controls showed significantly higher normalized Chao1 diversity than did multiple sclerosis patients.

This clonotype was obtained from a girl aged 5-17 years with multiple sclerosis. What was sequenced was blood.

Here the CDR3 reads CASSLASSWLAFF. In nucleotides, the CDR3 is TGTGCCAGCAGTTTAGCGTCCAGTTGGTTAGCTTTCTTT. The chain combines TRBV12-3 or TRBV12-4 with TRBJ1-1; unclear D gene. The CDR3 runs 13 residues. The V gene lost 0 bases and the J gene lost 10 bases, with 12 bases spanning the gap.